This is a list of T cell receptor beta chains from one sample in a study of breast tumors, draining lymph nodes, adjacent tissues. One entry per CDR3 protein results from TCRdb running MiXCR on the multiplex PCR reads. This table has about 16,000 distinct CDR3 sequences, about 45% appearing once. Source material: tumor-adjacent breast tissue. The receptors derive from a female donor with breast cancer. Some clones in this sample may be carry-over from other donors' samples. Each CDR3 is given with its conserved first and last residue. D genes are given only for firm matches. Not all rows give a size; the values are once, few, many and, for expanded clones, a class.

v_gene	d_gene	abundance	j_gene	CDR3aa	CDR3nt
TRBV20-1	TRBD1	once	TRBJ2-5	CSARTGDRGIHF	TGCAGTGCTAGGACGGGAGACAGGGGTATCCACTTC
TRBV10-3	-	-	TRBJ1-2	CAIKAPDSSYGYTF	TGTGCCATCAAGGCTCCGGACAGCAGCTATGGCTACACCTTC
TRBV20-1	-	-	TRBJ1-5	CSAEPGAGQPQHF	TGCAGTGCTGAACCAGGGGCGGGTCAGCCCCAGCATTTT
TRBV7-6	TRBD1	-	TRBJ2-2	CASSDRVGTGELFF	TGTGCCAGCAGCGACAGGGTTGGCACCGGGGAGCTGTTTTTT
TRBV30	-	medium-sized	TRBJ2-7	CACIRGGEQYF	TGTGCCTGTATAAGGGGGGGAGAGCAGTACTTC
TRBV5-1	-	medium-sized	TRBJ1-2	CASSRSTGNGYTF	TGCGCCAGCAGCCGCTCGACAGGTAATGGCTACACCTTC
TRBV20-1	TRBD1	medium-sized	TRBJ1-2	CSAPTGSYGYTF	TGCAGTGCTCCGACAGGGAGCTATGGCTACACCTTC
TRBV5-1	-	many	TRBJ2-1	CASRGLLNNEQFF	TGCGCCAGCAGGGGACTTCTAAACAATGAGCAGTTCTTC
TRBV7-9	-	many	TRBJ1-5	CASSSTSAQPQHF	TGTGCCAGCAGCTCCACTTCGGCTCAGCCCCAGCATTTT
TRBV29-1	-	few	TRBJ1-2	CSVEDEARNYGYTF	TGCAGCGTTGAAGATGAGGCGCGGAACTATGGCTACACCTTC
TRBV20-1	-	-	TRBJ2-3	CSARQRHWGLARDTDTQYF	TGCAGTGCCCGTCAAAGGCATTGGGGACTCGCGAGGGACACAGATACGCAGTATTTT
TRBV7-9	-	medium-sized	TRBJ1-3	CASSSGNTIYF	TGTGCCAGCAGCTCTGGAAACACCATATATTTT
TRBV20-1	TRBD2	-	TRBJ2-1	CSARVAGASSYNEQFF	TGCAGTGCTAGAGTAGCGGGGGCGAGCTCCTACAATGAGCAGTTCTTC
TRBV5-4	-	many	TRBJ1-1	CASSLDRPLNTEAFF	TGTGCCAGCAGCTTGGACAGGCCGTTGAACACTGAAGCTTTCTTT
TRBV3-1	TRBD2	many	TRBJ2-1	CASSRPGLAMEQFF	TGTGCCAGCAGCCGACCGGGACTAGCAATGGAGCAGTTCTTC
TRBV4-2	TRBD1	-	TRBJ1-6	CASSLDRGPSPLHF	TGTGCCAGCAGCTTGGACAGGGGGCCTTCACCCCTCCACTTT
TRBV4-3	-	-	TRBJ2-2	CASSQDLEGETGELFF	TGCGCCAGCAGCCAAGATTTGGAAGGGGAGACCGGGGAGCTGTTTTTT
TRBV24-1	-	medium-sized	TRBJ2-6	CATSDTGSGANVLTF	TGTGCCACCAGTGACACAGGCTCTGGGGCCAACGTCCTGACTTTC
TRBV7-2	TRBD1	-	TRBJ1-2	CASSKGTGTLYGYTF	TGTGCCAGCAGCAAAGGGACAGGGACACTCTATGGCTACACCTTC
TRBV6-5	-	many	TRBJ2-1	CASSSTDRALYNEQFF	TGTGCCAGCAGTTCAACGGACAGAGCCTTATACAATGAGCAGTTCTTC
TRBV18	TRBD1	many	TRBJ2-1	CASSPPGTGGSEQFF	TGTGCCAGCTCACCCCCTGGGACAGGGGGTAGTGAGCAGTTCTTC
TRBV25-1	-	many	TRBJ2-1	CASRLSAEQFF	TGTGCCAGCAGGCTGAGTGCTGAGCAGTTCTTC
TRBV5-1	TRBD1	-	TRBJ2-7	CASSPGQASYEQYF	TGCGCCAGCAGCCCGGGACAGGCCTCCTACGAGCAGTACTTC
TRBV5-6	-	many	TRBJ2-3	CASSSGRITDTQYF	TGTGCCAGCAGCTCGGGACGGATCACAGATACGCAGTATTTT
TRBV7-9	-	-	TRBJ2-7	CASLGTPGEQYF	TGTGCCAGCTTAGGAACCCCAGGGGAGCAGTACTTC
TRBV12-3/TRBV12-4	TRBD2	many	TRBJ2-1	CASSTVAAGVNEQFF	TGTGCCAGCAGCACCGTGGCAGCGGGAGTGAATGAGCAGTTCTTC
TRBV2	TRBD2	-	TRBJ2-2	CASSQTSIGELFF	TGTGCCAGCAGCCAGACTAGCATCGGGGAGCTGTTTTTT
TRBV4-1	-	-	TRBJ2-7	CASSPIQGSLGEQYF	TGCGCCAGCAGCCCCATCCAGGGAAGCCTTGGCGAGCAGTACTTC
TRBV10-2	TRBD2	-	TRBJ2-5	CASSESGTRGETQYF	TGCGCCAGCAGTGAGTCGGGGACTAGAGGGGAGACCCAGTACTTC
TRBV20-1	TRBD2	few	TRBJ2-5	CSARAGTSFETQYF	TGCAGTGCTAGAGCCGGGACTAGTTTCGAGACCCAGTACTTC
TRBV7-9	-	medium-sized	TRBJ2-5	CASSLVVSGETQYF	TGTGCCAGCAGCTTAGTCGTGAGTGGGGAGACCCAGTACTTC
TRBV5-4	-	few	TRBJ2-7	CASSPRVSSYEQYF	TGTGCCAGCAGCCCCCGGGTGAGCTCCTACGAGCAGTACTTC
TRBV19	-	many	TRBJ1-1	CASSLGRGEAFF	TGTGCCAGTAGCTTGGGGAGAGGTGAAGCTTTCTTT
TRBV7-3	TRBD1	medium-sized	TRBJ2-3	CASSPTDRVTDTQYF	TGTGCCAGCAGCCCTACGGACAGGGTCACAGATACGCAGTATTTT
TRBV10-2	TRBD2	many	TRBJ2-5	CASSESGLAGNQETQYF	TGCGCCAGCAGTGAGTCGGGACTAGCGGGAAATCAAGAGACCCAGTACTTC
TRBV11-3	TRBD2	few	TRBJ2-5	CASSLAGLAGGQGETQYF	TGTGCCAGCAGCTTAGCGGGACTAGCGGGAGGTCAGGGGGAGACCCAGTACTTC
TRBV5-6	-	-	TRBJ2-7	CASSFQNSEQYF	TGTGCCAGCAGCTTTCAAAATTCCGAGCAGTACTTC
TRBV6-2/TRBV6-3	-	-	TRBJ1-5	CASSYSSEGSQPQHF	TGTGCCAGCAGTTACTCGAGCGAAGGGAGTCAGCCCCAACATTTT
TRBV10-1	TRBD2	many	TRBJ2-2	CASSESSGRTGELFF	TGCGCCAGCAGTGAGTCTAGCGGGAGAACCGGGGAGCTGTTTTTT
TRBV6-1	-	-	TRBJ2-5	CASCEARAQTQYF	TGCGCCAGCTGTGAAGCGCGAGCCCAGACCCAGTACTTC
TRBV6-1	TRBD1	-	TRBJ1-2	CASSAGQGAKGYTF	TGTGCCAGCAGTGCGGGACAGGGGGCGAAGGGCTACACCTTC
TRBV19	TRBD2	-	TRBJ2-7	CASSSLASGGEQYF	TGTGCCAGTAGTAGCTTGGCTAGCGGAGGCGAGCAGTACTTC
TRBV20-1	-	-	TRBJ1-2	CSAPRDYGYTF	TGCAGTGCTCCCAGGGACTATGGCTACACCTTC
TRBV7-6	TRBD2	large	TRBJ2-1	CASSASPGLPRDEQFF	TGTGCCAGCAGCGCCTCTCCGGGACTACCTAGAGATGAGCAGTTCTTC
TRBV2	TRBD1	-	TRBJ1-4	CASSERTGGTSEKLFF	TGCGCCAGCAGTGAAAGGACAGGGGGCACTAGTGAAAAACTGTTTTTC